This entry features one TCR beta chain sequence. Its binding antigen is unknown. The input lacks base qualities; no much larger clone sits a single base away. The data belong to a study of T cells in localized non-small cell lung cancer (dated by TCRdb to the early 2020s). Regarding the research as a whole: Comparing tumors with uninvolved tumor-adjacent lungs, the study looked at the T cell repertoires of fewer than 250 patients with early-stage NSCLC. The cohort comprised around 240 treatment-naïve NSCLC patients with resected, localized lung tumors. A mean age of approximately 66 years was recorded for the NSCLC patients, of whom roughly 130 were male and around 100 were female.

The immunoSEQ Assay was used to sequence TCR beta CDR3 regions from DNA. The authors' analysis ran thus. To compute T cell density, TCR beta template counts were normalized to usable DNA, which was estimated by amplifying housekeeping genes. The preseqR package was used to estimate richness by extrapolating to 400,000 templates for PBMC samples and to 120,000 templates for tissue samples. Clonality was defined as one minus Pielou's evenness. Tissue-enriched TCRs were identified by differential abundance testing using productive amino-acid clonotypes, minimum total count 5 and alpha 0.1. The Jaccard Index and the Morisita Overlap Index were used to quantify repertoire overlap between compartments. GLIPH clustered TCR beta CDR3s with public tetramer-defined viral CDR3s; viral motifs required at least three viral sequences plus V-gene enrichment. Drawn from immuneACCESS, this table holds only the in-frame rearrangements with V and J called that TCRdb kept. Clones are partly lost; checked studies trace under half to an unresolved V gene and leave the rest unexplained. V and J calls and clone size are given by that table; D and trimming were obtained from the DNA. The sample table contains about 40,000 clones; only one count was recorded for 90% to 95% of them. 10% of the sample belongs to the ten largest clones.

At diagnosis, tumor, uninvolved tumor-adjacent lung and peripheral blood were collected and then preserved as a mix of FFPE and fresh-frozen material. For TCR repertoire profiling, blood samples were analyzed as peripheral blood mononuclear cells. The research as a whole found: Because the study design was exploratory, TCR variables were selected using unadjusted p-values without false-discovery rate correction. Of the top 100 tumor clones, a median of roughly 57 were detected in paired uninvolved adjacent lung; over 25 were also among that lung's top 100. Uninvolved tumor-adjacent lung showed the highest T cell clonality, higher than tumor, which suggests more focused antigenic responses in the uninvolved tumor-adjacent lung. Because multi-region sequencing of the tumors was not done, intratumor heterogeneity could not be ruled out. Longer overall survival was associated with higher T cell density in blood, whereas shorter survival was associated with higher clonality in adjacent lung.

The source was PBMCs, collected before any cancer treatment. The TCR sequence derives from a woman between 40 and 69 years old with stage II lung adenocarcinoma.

CDR3 loop: CASRMTLSSEKLFF. DNA sequence: TGTGCCAGCAGGATGACTTTATCTAGTGAAAAACTGTTTTTT. The sequence joins TRBV6-1 to TRBJ1-4; a confident D gene designation cannot be given. Cut back by 6 bases and 7 bases, the V and J ends lie 15 bases apart. According to the germline V gene, CDR1 reads MNHNS and CDR2 reads SASEGT. Reading from cysteine to phenylalanine, the CDR3 counts 14 amino acids. Only the CDR3 DNA is retained, 42 bases long and in frame from the first base.